Listed below are T cell receptor beta chains from one sample, sequenced in a study of metastatic and nonmetastatic thyroid tumors. MiXCR reprocessed the PCR reads for TCRdb. The sample shows around 30,000 clones, around 16% of them seen only once. Material: blood. The source of these receptors is a female donor with papillary thyroid cancer or a benign thyroid nodule (not recorded which). Some clones in this sample may be carry-over from other donors' samples. Both conserved end residues are part of each CDR3. Rows give clone size only sometimes, using once, few, many, or a class for an expanded clone.

J gene,clone size,V gene,CDR3 protein
TRBJ2-1,many,TRBV19,CASSSGTSDYNEQFF
TRBJ2-7,few,TRBV6-1,CASSEGGFDILYEQYF
TRBJ1-1,many,TRBV20-1,CSALRGSGNTEAFF
TRBJ1-1,many,TRBV19,CASTGRYTEAFF
TRBJ2-7,NA,TRBV19,CASSSRTSGMPGSHEQYF
TRBJ1-3,NA,TRBV6-2/TRBV6-3,CASSFTKGSGNTIYF
TRBJ2-3,many,TRBV5-1,CASSWGGTDTQYF
TRBJ2-7,many,TRBV3-1,CASSQKGALSYEQYF
TRBJ2-3,few,TRBV28,CASSPSGTQYF
TRBJ1-1,many,TRBV5-6,CASSLWGGLTEAFF